This T cell receptor (beta chain) was profiled in a study of cytomegalovirus exposure and HLA in healthy donors. Study-level findings and limits: The CMV antigen specificity of a few CMV-associated chains was confirmed through in vitro analysis.

Germline values: CDR1 GTSNPN, CDR2 SVGIG (reference sequence). The CDR3 extends over 15 amino acids. Trimming stripped 2 bases from V and 3 bases from J, with 14 bases between. It was with 60 Vbeta and 13 Jbeta primers that the PCR ran. TCRdb's copy holds only in-frame clones and misses some; the assay was immunoSEQ multiplex PCR. The sample yields 190,000 or so clones, approximately 83% seen once. A note on this clone: The antigen is not known.

Sequenced sample: PBMCs. This TCR derives from a woman aged 45-60 years in good health and CMV-seropositive. The V and J genes are TRBV30 and TRBJ1-5; the D is unclear. CDR3 nucleotide sequence: TGTGCCTGGAGTCTACCGCGGCCTAACAATCAGCCCCAGCATTTT. Protein sequence: CAWSLPRPNNQPQHF. The whole variable domain, remainder taken from reference TRBV30 and TRBJ1-5, is SQTIHQWPATLVQPVGSPLSLECTVEGTSNPNLYWYRQAAGRGLQLLFYSVGIGQISSEVPQNLSASRPQDRQFILSSKKLLLSDSGFYLCAWSLPRPNNQPQHFGDGTRLSIL.